This T cell receptor (beta chain) was found in a study of shared clonotypes between healthy human individuals. Study outcomes and limitations: Deeper or shallower sequencing was expected to change how clonotypes are shared among donors. Between four donors, naive CD4 clonotypes were shared at a level of about 5%.

This CDR3 has 16 residues. Germline V gene sequence: CDR1 MNHNS, CDR2 SASEGT. Trimming left V 2 bases short and J 2 bases short, with 13 bases between. The table lists this clone with a count of one. Its target is unknown. For sorted subsets, 150 to 200 ng DNA per replicate equaled around 30,000 T cell genomes. This table comes from immunoSEQ multiplex PCR, and its TCRdb copy is limited to in-frame clones, with some not included. Counted here are 2 million to 3 million clones, 93% occurring once; the ten biggest clones make up 0.36%. Participating donors were healthy, HIV-negative adults free of recent acute infections or vaccinations.

The chain recombines TRBV6-1 with TRBJ1-5; no clear D. Sequencing used naive CD4+ T cells from PBMCs. Regarding subset: CD45RA+ positively selected. The clonotype comes from a man aged 18 to 30 in good health. Some clones in this sample may be carry-over from other donors' samples. CDR3 coding DNA: TGTGCCAGCAGTGAATTGGGAACAAAAGGCAATCAGCCCCAGCATTTT. It specifies CASSELGTKGNQPQHF.